This T cell receptor beta chain was sequenced in a study of cytomegalovirus exposure and HLA in healthy donors. The wider study: Genotyping of hundreds of donors showed that 80% to 90% belonged to the Caucasian-associated ancestry cluster. Whole-study findings and limits: A later analysis, which compared TCR beta chains of equal frequency, found the HLA-associated ones more clonally expanded.

Note on this clone: The target antigen is unknown.

The CDR3 sequence is 13 residues long. V lost 5 bases and J lost 10; bases outside the gene matches: 10. Per germline, CDR1 LNHDA and CDR2 SQIVND (reference sequence). The PCR employed 60 Vbeta primers together with 13 Jbeta primers. Profiled with immunoSEQ multiplex PCR; TCRdb holds only in-frame clones, not every one. The sample gives roughly 190,000 clones, about 70% of which show up once; less than 2% is in the top ten. Input material: PBMCs. This clonotype was sampled from a woman in her 30s in good health and CMV-seronegative. The chain links TRBV19 to TRBJ2-5; 7 bases align to TRBD1. CDR3 loop: CASSPRTGLGQYF. The CDR3 bases are TGTGCCAGTAGTCCCCGGACAGGCCTGGGCCAGTACTTC.